The 26 T cell receptor beta chains given below trace back to one sample, sequenced in a study of tissue T cells after allogeneic stem cell transplantation. Noted time point: mouse harvest day 14 after allogeneic transplant. The graft held 10^6 splenic CD5+ T cells and 10^7 T-cell-depleted bone marrow cells. Sequencing used immunoSEQ multiplex PCR; TCRdb keeps in-frame clones, though not all of them. The repertoire has about 7,700 clones, about 35% of them found once; the top ten carry 5% to 7%. Sequencing input: skin. The receptors originated from a female BALB/c mouse given C57BL/6 T cells with graft-versus-host disease after an allogeneic hematopoietic cell transplant.

This clone appeared a single time. Gene and germline names: mouse. The CDR3 is cut off 1 residue early in the read; its end comes from the germline J gene. The chain links TRBV12-2 to TRBJ2-1; 10 nucleotides line up with TRBD2. CDR3 length: 15 amino acids. The germline V gene has CDR1 SGHLS and CDR2 HYDKME. Unmatched junction bases numbered 3, after V lost 2 bases and J lost 3 bases. The sequenced part of the CDR3 DNA is TGTGCCAGCTCTCCCGGACTGGGGGTCTATGCTGAGCAGTTC. This translates into CASSPGLGVYAEQF. The entire CDR3 protein is CASSPGLGVYAEQFF. The entire variable domain, with the rest obtained from reference TRBV12-2 and TRBJ2-1, is as follows: NSGVVQSPRYIIKGKGERSILKCIPISGHLSVAWYQQTQGQELKFFIQHYDKMERDKGNLPSRFSVQQFDDYHSEMNMSALELEDSAVYFCASSPGLGVYAEQFFGPGTRLTVL.

Note on this clone: These gene names are mouse names. The read stops 1 residue short of the end of the CDR3; the missing end is completed from the germline J gene. The chain uses TRBV3 and TRBJ2-4; 8 bases fit TRBD2. Germline V lookup: CDR1 SNHLY, CDR2 FYNGKV (reference sequence). With V trimmed by 2 bases and J by 6 bases, 4 bases remained unmatched. The CDR3 has 14 residues. Partial CDR3 DNA: TGTGCCAGCAGCTTACTCTGGGGGGTCAACACCTTGTAC. The encoded protein is CASSLLWGVNTLY. In full, the CDR3 is CASSLLWGVNTLYF.

Concerning this clone: Mouse gene names and germline throughout. The CDR3 end is not reached by the read, which stops 1 residue before it; the germline J gene fills it in. The gene calls are TRBV3 and TRBJ2-7, with TRBD1 as a possible D gene (5 bases). CDR3 length equals 13 residues. V was clipped by 6 bases and J by 0 bases, with 9 bases between them. The V gene's germline CDR1 is SNHLY and CDR2 FYNGKV (reference sequence). CDR3 DNA (partial): TGTGCCAGCAGTCGACAGAGCTCCTATGAACAGTAC. This sequence encodes CASSRQSSYEQY. The full CDR3 reads CASSRQSSYEQYF.

This clone occurred a few times. All gene names here are mouse names. The CDR3 extends 1 residue past the end of the read, so its final part is completed from the germline J gene. The chain is built from TRBV13-1 and TRBJ1-4; 8 bases line up with TRBD1. This CDR3 has 13 residues. V was pared by 6 bases and J by 7 bases, with 5 bases of the junction left unmatched. CDR1 NSHNY and CDR2 SYGAGN come from the germline V gene. The CDR3 bases that were read are TGTGCCAGCACAGGGGGCGCGGGCGAAAGATTATTT. It specifies CASTGGAGERLF. The entire CDR3 reads CASTGGAGERLFF.

This clone is medium-sized in the sample. The listed genes are named as in mouse. The CDR3 end is not reached by the read, which stops 1 residue before it; the germline J gene fills it in. This sequence joins TRBV26 and TRBJ2-2; perhaps TRBD2 as D (6 bases). Germline CDR1 is KGHPV and CDR2 is FQNQEV (reference sequence). This CDR3 comprises 15 residues. The ends were cut back, 4 bases at V and 0 bases at J, with 9 bases in the middle. The CDR3: CASSRGGSNTGQLYF. The CDR3 bases that were read are TGTGCCAGCAGTCGCGGGGGGTCAAACACCGGGCAGCTCTAC. Full variable domain (outside the CDR3, taken from reference TRBV26 and TRBJ2-2): NSKVIQTPRYLVKGQGQKAKMRCIPEKGHPVVFWYQQNKNNEFKFLINFQNQEVLQQIDMTEKRFSAECPSNSPCSLEIQSSEAGDSALYLCASSRGGSNTGQLYFGEGSKLTVL.

This clone was counted between two and nine times. Gene names denote mouse genes. The read ends 1 residue early relative to the CDR3; the germline J gene fills the gap. This chain joins TRBV16 and TRBJ2-7, with 7 bases that match TRBD2. CDR1 SGHSA and CDR2 FRNQAP come from the germline V gene. CDR3 length: 14 residues. The trim removed 5 bases at V and 2 bases at J, leaving 6 bases unmatched. The CDR3 DNA, read in part, is TGTGCAAGCAGCCCGACTGGGAACCCCTATGAACAGTAC. Translation gives CASSPTGNPYEQY. The entire CDR3 protein is CASSPTGNPYEQYF.

About this clone: The gene symbols are mouse symbols. The read gets to within 1 residue of the CDR3 end, and the germline J gene fills in the rest. V gene TRBV26 combines with J gene TRBJ1-1; 8 nucleotides line up with TRBD1. This CDR3 comprises 14 residues. Per germline, CDR1 KGHPV and CDR2 FQNQEV (reference sequence). The trim removed 4 bases at V and 1 base at J, leaving 2 bases unmatched. The CDR3 sequence: CASSPDRVNTEVFF. The sequenced CDR3 bases are TGTGCCAGCAGTCCGGACAGGGTAAACACAGAAGTCTTC.

This clone came up a few times. The genes and germline here are from mouse. The read ends 1 residue early relative to the CDR3; the germline J gene fills the gap. This sequence joins TRBV12-2 and TRBJ1-4, with D uncertain. The CDR3 is 15 amino acids. Germline CDR1 reads SGHLS; CDR2 reads HYDKME. The V end was cut by 2 bases, the J end by 0 bases, with 9 bases between. CDR3 residues: CASSPLRFSNERLFF. The CDR3 bases that were read are TGTGCCAGCTCTCCCCTCCGGTTTTCCAACGAAAGATTATTT.

The sample holds a few counts of this clone. Gene names are the mouse ones. The missing CDR3 end, 1 residue past where the read stops, is filled in from the germline J gene. The chain is built from TRBV26 and TRBJ2-5, with 10 bases fitting TRBD2. From germline, CDR1 is KGHPV and CDR2 FQNQEV (reference sequence). J lost 0 bases, V lost 8 bases, and 5 bases had no gene match. This CDR3 region has 15 residues. The part of the CDR3 DNA that was read is TGTGCCAGCCGGGGACTGGGGTATAACCAAGACACCCAGTAC. Its translation is CASRGLGYNQDTQY. The CDR3 reads in full as CASRGLGYNQDTQYF.

This clone came up a few times. The genes are named according to mouse. The CDR3 bases that were read are TGTGCCAGCAGGGACTGGGTAAACCAAGACACCCAGTAC. The encoded protein is CASRDWVNQDTQY. The whole CDR3 sequence reads CASRDWVNQDTQYF. The rearrangement links TRBV26 to TRBJ2-5, with 8 bases lining up with TRBD2. The read terminates 1 residue before the CDR3 end, so the remaining end is supplied by the germline J gene. The CDR3 is 14 amino acids. The germline V gene has CDR1 KGHPV and CDR2 FQNQEV (reference sequence). With V trimmed by 6 bases and J by 0 bases, 2 bases remained unmatched. Variable domain in full (rest from reference TRBV26 and TRBJ2-5): NSKVIQTPRYLVKGQGQKAKMRCIPEKGHPVVFWYQQNKNNEFKFLINFQNQEVLQQIDMTEKRFSAECPSNSPCSLEIQSSEAGDSALYLCASRDWVNQDTQYFGPGTRLLVL.

As regards this clone: Genes and germline come from the mouse. The read comes to an end 1 residue before the CDR3 does, leaving the germline J gene to fill in the end. This chain links TRBV1 with TRBJ2-7; 7 bases fit TRBD1. The ends lost 0 bases at V and 4 bases at J; junction bases unmatched: 3. This CDR3 comprises 14 residues. Germline lookup yields CDR1 NSQYPW and CDR2 LRSPGD (reference sequence). The CDR3 reads CTCSADQTGYEQYF. The DNA read from the CDR3 is TGCACCTGCAGTGCAGATCAGACAGGGTATGAACAGTAC.

About this clone: Gene names denote mouse genes. The CDR3 end falls 1 residue outside the read, so it is completed with the germline J gene. This chain uses TRBV16 with TRBJ1-3; 7 bases map to TRBD1. CDR3 length equals 15 residues. The trim removed 2 bases at V and 0 bases at J, leaving 1 base unmatched. Germline CDR1 and CDR2: SGHSA and FRNQAP. The CDR3 DNA, read in part, is TGTGCAAGCAGCTTAACAGGGGTTTCTGGAAATACGCTCTAT. It is translated as CASSLTGVSGNTLY. The whole CDR3 protein reads CASSLTGVSGNTLYF.

This clone is judged medium-sized. Genes here carry mouse names. The CDR3 extends 1 residue past the end of the read, so its final part is completed from the germline J gene. This chain links TRBV26 with TRBJ1-2, with D possibly TRBD1 on 5 matching bases. Germline V gene data show CDR1 as KGHPV and CDR2 as FQNQEV (reference sequence). V dropped 2 bases and J dropped 0 bases, with 10 bases sitting between them. The CDR3 length is 15 residues. CDR3 sequence reads: CASSLQGLSNSDYTF. The covered CDR3 bases are TGTGCCAGCAGTCTGCAGGGCCTTTCAAACTCCGACTACACC.

In regard to this clone: The germline and genes are mouse ones. Read sequence stops 1 residue before the CDR3 end, and the germline J gene provides the missing end. The chain has TRBV3 and TRBJ2-7; 12 positions match TRBD2. With V trimmed by 5 bases and J by 3 bases, 2 bases remained unmatched. The length of the CDR3 is 14 residues. CDR1 is SNHLY and CDR2 is FYNGKV in the germline V gene (reference sequence). The sequenced part of the CDR3 DNA is TGTGCCAGCAGCGGGACTGGGGGGTTCTATGAACAGTAC. Protein sequence: CASSGTGGFYEQY. The CDR3, in full, reads CASSGTGGFYEQYF.

In the case of this clone: The genes are named according to mouse. Coverage ceases 1 residue before the CDR3 finishes, and the germline J gene fills in the end. Additional DNA sequences in this sample encode the identical CDR3. The chain combines TRBV26 with TRBJ2-4; 11 nucleotides align to TRBD2. This CDR3 has 14 amino acids. CDR1 and CDR2 (germline): KGHPV, FQNQEV (reference sequence). After removal of 4 bases from V and 5 bases from J, the junction contained 2 bases not matched to a gene. The CDR3 DNA, read in part, is TGTGCCAGCAGTCCCGGGACTGGGGGAAACACCTTGTAC. It specifies CASSPGTGGNTLY. The full CDR3 protein is CASSPGTGGNTLYF.

This clone was seen a handful of times. Gene names refer to mouse genes. The CDR3 end falls 1 residue outside the read, so it is completed with the germline J gene. This chain links TRBV19 with TRBJ1-4; 8 positions match TRBD1. Per the germline V gene, CDR1 is FNHDT and CDR2 is SITEND (reference sequence). V lost 4 bases and J lost 3; bases outside the gene matches: 8. This CDR3 region has 16 residues. This CDR3 reads CASSFPGQGPNERLFF. The covered CDR3 bases are TGTGCCAGCAGTTTTCCCGGACAGGGCCCCAACGAAAGATTATTT.

As regards this clone: Gene names and germline match the mouse. Coverage ceases 1 residue before the CDR3 finishes, and the germline J gene fills in the end. J is TRBJ2-1 and V is TRBV26; D remains ambiguous. Germline values: CDR1 KGHPV, CDR2 FQNQEV (reference sequence). V was shortened by 4 bases and J by 3 bases, with 4 bases between the two germline ends. The CDR3 is 12 residues long. CDR3 bases read: TGTGCCAGCAGTCAAGGCTATGCTGAGCAGTTC. As protein: CASSQGYAEQF. The CDR3 as a whole reads CASSQGYAEQFF.

A note on this clone: The gene names given are mouse names. The read halts 1 residue ahead of the CDR3 end, with the missing end drawn from the germline J gene. J is TRBJ1-1 and V is TRBV3, with D hard to call. CDR1 is SNHLY and CDR2 is FYNGKV in the germline V gene (reference sequence). This CDR3 has 11 residues. Trimming left V 1 base short and J 5 bases short, with 2 bases between. The CDR3 region is CASSLVTEVFF. The DNA read from the CDR3 is TGTGCCAGCAGCTTAGTAACAGAAGTCTTC.

Details on this clone: These gene names are mouse names. The DNA ends 1 residue before the CDR3 does, and the rest of the CDR3 is filled in from the germline J gene. The rearrangement joins TRBV23 to TRBJ2-3. CDR1 KGHTA and CDR2 FQNQQP come from the germline V gene. The CDR3 runs 13 residues. CDR3 bases read: TGCTCCAGCAGACCAAGTAGTGCAGAAACGCTGTAT. Translating it yields CSSRPSSAETLY. From start to end, the CDR3 is CSSRPSSAETLYF.

In regard to this clone: Mouse names are used for the genes. The sequenced fragment ends 1 residue before the CDR3 boundary, so the rest is inferred from the germline J gene. The chain recombines TRBV13-3 with TRBJ1-1; a possible D gene is TRBD1 (6 bases). This CDR3 is 13 amino acids long. The germline V gene encodes CDR1 NNHDY and CDR2 SYVADS. The V end was cut by 0 bases, the J end by 6 bases, with 9 bases between. The sequenced part of the CDR3 DNA is TGTGCCAGCAGTGATGACAGGGTAGCAGAAGTCTTC. Its protein is CASSDDRVAEVF. The whole CDR3 protein is CASSDDRVAEVFF.

A note on this clone: A much larger clone sits a single nucleotide away, making a read error possible. These gene names are mouse names. Other DNA sequences within the sample encode an identical CDR3. Here the CDR3 reads CASSLSNSGNTLYF. The DNA read from the CDR3 is TGTGCCAGCAGTCTGTCAAATTCTGGAAATACGCTCTAT. The V gene is TRBV26, the J gene TRBJ1-3; D unresolved. The read comes to an end 1 residue before the CDR3 does, leaving the germline J gene to fill in the end. Germline-derived CDR1 and CDR2 are KGHPV and FQNQEV (reference sequence). The V end was cut by 0 bases, the J end by 0 bases, with 3 bases between. CDR3 size: 14 residues.

With respect to this clone: Germline and genes here are mouse. Sequencing ends 1 residue short of the CDR3 end; the germline J gene provides the rest. V gene TRBV23 combines with J gene TRBJ2-5; TRBD1, as called in the table, went unchecked against the DNA. The germline V gene has CDR1 KGHTA and CDR2 FQNQQP. The CDR3 covers 15 residues. CDR3 protein: CSSSQSDRGRDTQYF. CDR3 DNA, as far as it was read: TGCTCCAGCAGTCAATCGGACAGGGGACGGGACACCCAGTAC.

Comment on this clone: The genes and germline here are from mouse. The read ends 1 residue early relative to the CDR3; the germline J gene fills the gap. The V and J genes are TRBV4 and TRBJ2-1; 11 bases are shared with TRBD2. V was clipped by 5 bases and J by 3 bases; unmatched bases: 6. Germline V lookup: CDR1 LGHDT, CDR2 YNNKQL (reference sequence). The CDR3 covers 16 residues. Incomplete CDR3 DNA: TGTGCCAGCAGCCCGGACTGGGGGGCCCTCTATGCTGAGCAGTTC. This gives the protein CASSPDWGALYAEQF. The entire CDR3 is CASSPDWGALYAEQFF.

This clone has only one observation. Gene names denote mouse genes. The read ends 1 residue early relative to the CDR3; the germline J gene fills the gap. The chain links TRBV26 to TRBJ2-4; D might be TRBD1 or TRBD2, each matching 5 bases. The CDR3 is 14 amino acids. CDR1 and CDR2 (germline): KGHPV, FQNQEV (reference sequence). With 2 bases removed from V and 2 bases from J, the gap between germline ends came to 8 bases. CDR3 loop: CASSLGAYQNTLYF. CDR3 bases read: TGTGCCAGCAGTCTGGGGGCGTATCAAAACACCTTGTAC. Filled out from reference TRBV26 and TRBJ2-4, the complete variable domain reads NSKVIQTPRYLVKGQGQKAKMRCIPEKGHPVVFWYQQNKNNEFKFLINFQNQEVLQQIDMTEKRFSAECPSNSPCSLEIQSSEAGDSALYLCASSLGAYQNTLYFGAGTRLSVL.

A note on this clone: Germline and genes: mouse. The read finishes 1 residue shy of the CDR3 end, and the germline J gene is used to complete it. The chain joins TRBV3 to TRBJ2-1; 12 positions match TRBD2. Trimming at V came to 4 bases and at J to 5 bases, leaving 0 bases not matched to a gene. The CDR3 loop spans 14 amino acids. Germline V gene data show CDR1 as SNHLY and CDR2 as FYNGKV (reference sequence). The CDR3 DNA, read in part, is TGTGCCAGCAGCTGGGACTGGGGGGATGCTGAGCAGTTC. It is translated as CASSWDWGDAEQF. The whole CDR3 region reads CASSWDWGDAEQFF.

Comment on this clone: The listed genes are named as in mouse. The observed sequence ends 1 residue before the CDR3 terminus, with the missing tail filled in from the germline J gene. The chain joins TRBV3 to TRBJ2-4, with D perhaps TRBD1 (6 bases). The CDR3 loop spans 14 amino acids. Germline V gene data show CDR1 as SNHLY and CDR2 as FYNGKV (reference sequence). Trimming removed 4 bases from V and 1 base from J, with 9 bases in between. The CDR3 DNA, read in part, is TGTGCCAGCAGCTCCCGACAGGGTCAAAACACCTTGTAC. It translates to CASSSRQGQNTLY. The CDR3 in its entirety is CASSSRQGQNTLYF.